Described below is a single TCR beta chain sequence and its context. What it binds is not known. The record originates from a study of shared clonotypes between healthy human individuals. Libraries were prepared by immunoSEQ multiplex PCR; TCRdb keeps only in-frame clonotypes and omits some of them. The sample contains about 1,900,000 clones, about 95% of which appear only once. CD45RO-negative cells were positively selected for CCR7, leaving out terminally differentiated effector memory CD45RA+ cells. Each sample came from a Caucasian adult donor living in Nashville, Tennessee. Study-level results: Sharing across four donors was highest in naive CD4 (approximately 5%) and lowest in memory CD8 (0.4%). All-four-donor shared clonotypes had higher generation probabilities than non-shared clonotypes did.

CDR3 length equals 12 residues. Germline V CDR1 and CDR2: SGHDT, YYEEEE. Trimming pared 7 bases from V and 2 bases from J, leaving 9 bases between. The chain joins TRBV5-6 to TRBJ1-2; weak D call: TRBD1 (6 bases). The clonotype originates from a man aged 18 to 29 in good health. The sample taken for sequencing was naive CD8+ T cells sorted from blood. CDR3 region: CASGTGNYGYTF. For the CDR3, the DNA is TGTGCCAGCGGCACAGGGAACTATGGCTACACCTTC. Using reference TRBV5-6 and TRBJ1-2 for the parts outside the CDR3, the full variable domain is DAGVTQSPTHLIKTRGQQVTLRCSPKSGHDTVSWYQQALGQGPQFIFQYYEEEERQRGNFPDRFSGHQFPNYSSELNVNALLLGDSALYLCASGTGNYGYTFGSGTRLTVV.